The sequence of this T cell receptor beta chain was determined in a study of T cell responses to AZD1222 COVID-19 vaccine. Across the whole study: Pooled in the analysis were second doses at about 4 or about 12 weeks. General study points: Samples come after the peak T cell response, not at day 14.

As for this clone: Its antigen remains unidentified.

The assay was immunoSEQ multiplex PCR, and TCRdb's table has in-frame clones only and misses some. The sample includes around 84,000 clones, more than 75% seen only once; the top ten take approximately 9%. This CDR3 has 15 amino acids. Trimming stripped 5 bases from V and 0 bases from J, with 11 bases between. CDR1 LNHDA and CDR2 SQIVND come from the germline V gene (reference sequence). This clonotype was sampled from an adult in good health. Material: peripheral blood, obtained on day 0 of AZD1222 vaccination. The chain combines TRBV19 with TRBJ1-5; D perhaps matches TRBD1 (5 bases). The CDR3 sequence is CASSGSGYSNQPQHF. CDR3 DNA sequence: TGTGCCAGTAGTGGTTCAGGGTATAGCAATCAGCCCCAGCATTTT.